Listed here are 20 T cell receptor beta chains from one sample, sequenced in a study of T cell repertoires in cytomegalovirus infection. No antigens are known for them. One entry per CDR3 protein results from TCRdb running MiXCR on the reads. The table shows about 340,000 distinct CDR3 sequences, with almost 30% occurring only once. The sequencing here drew on cultured PBMCs, taken from culture after CMV antigen stimulation. These receptors were obtained from a human donor in good health (CMV status not recorded). Some clones in this sample may be carry-over from other donors' samples.

The J gene is TRBJ1-5, the V gene TRBV20-1, with D unresolved. V was trimmed by 4 bases and J by 2 bases, leaving 12 bases between them. The CDR3 extends over 14 amino acids. Germline V lookup: CDR1 DFQATT, CDR2 SNEGSKA (reference sequence). The CDR3 here is CSATHRIGNQPQHF. In DNA form, the CDR3 reads TGCAGTGCTACTCACCGTATTGGCAATCAGCCCCAGCATTTT.

This clonotype was detected many times. V usage is TRBV20-1 and J usage is TRBJ2-2; 10 bases are shared with TRBD1. CDR3 length equals 15 residues. The germline V gene encodes CDR1 DFQATT and CDR2 SNEGSKA (reference sequence). J lost 5 bases, V lost 6 bases, and 9 bases had no gene match. The CDR3 spells CSATHPGQGTGELFF. The CDR3, as DNA: TGCAGTGCGACCCATCCGGGACAGGGGACCGGGGAGCTGTTTTTT.

The rearrangement joins TRBV7-9 to TRBJ1-2; no clear D gene. Per the germline V gene, CDR1 is SEHNR and CDR2 is FQNEAQ (reference sequence). This CDR3 region has 14 residues. Trimming pared 1 base from V and 8 bases from J, leaving 14 bases between. The CDR3 bases are TGTGCCAGCAGCTTAGGAGCGGTAAAGGGCGGCTACACCTTC. Translation gives CASSLGAVKGGYTF.

The J gene is TRBJ1-4, the V gene TRBV12-5, with 9 nucleotides matching TRBD1. The CDR3 contains 16 residues. Germline values: CDR1 LGHNT, CDR2 FRNRAP. Trimming cost V 6 bases and J 5 bases; bases outside gene matches: 10. The chain's CDR3 is CASGRTGVAYNEKLFF. In nucleotides, the CDR3 is TGTGCTAGTGGACGGACAGGGGTCGCCTACAATGAAAAACTGTTTTTT.

This clonotype was observed a few times. V gene TRBV12-3 or TRBV12-4 combines with J gene TRBJ2-3, with 13 positions matching TRBD2. This CDR3 spans 19 amino acids. V dropped 8 bases and J dropped 1; count of bases not matched to a gene: 15. The CDR3 loop is CASLGLGLAGEPRTDTQYF. CDR3 coding DNA: TGTGCCAGCTTGGGGTTAGGACTAGCGGGGGAGCCCCGCACAGATACGCAGTATTTT.

V gene TRBV6-5 combines with J gene TRBJ1-5; D not certain. CDR1 and CDR2 from the germline V gene are MNHEY and SVGAGI. The CDR3 totals 13 residues. The ends were cut back, 6 bases at V and 5 bases at J, with 11 bases in the middle. The DNA for the CDR3 is TGTGCCAGCAGGGCGGGCGGGGATCAGCCCCAGCATTTT. It specifies CASRAGGDQPQHF.

The rearrangement links TRBV7-9 to TRBJ2-7; a weak D match, TRBD1 (5 bases). Trimming shortened V by 1 base and J by 0 bases, and 13 bases separated the two germline ends. Germline-derived CDR1 and CDR2 are SEHNR and FQNEAQ (reference sequence). This CDR3 is 16 amino acids long. CDR3 residues: CASSLGQIKYSYEQYF. CDR3 nucleotide sequence: TGTGCCAGCAGCTTAGGACAGATTAAATACTCCTACGAGCAGTACTTC.

This clonotype has a count of ten or more. The chain uses TRBV7-2 and TRBJ1-1, with D possibly TRBD1 on 6 matching bases. Trimming cost V 0 bases and J 5 bases, with 10 bases left between them. Germline V gives CDR1 SGHTA, CDR2 FQGNSA. This CDR3 has 14 residues. The CDR3 sequence is CASSLAQGGTEAFF. The DNA for the CDR3 is TGTGCCAGCAGCTTAGCACAGGGAGGTACTGAAGCTTTCTTT.

This clonotype was detected ten times or more. The chain links TRBV4-1 to TRBJ2-1; 14 bases match TRBD2. CDR1 is MGHRA and CDR2 is YSYEKL in the germline V gene. V was clipped by 1 base and J by 3 bases; unmatched bases: 8. The CDR3 is made up of 19 amino acids. This CDR3 reads CASSQVGLAGGLIYNEQFF. CDR3 nucleotide sequence: TGCGCCAGCAGCCAAGTCGGACTAGCGGGGGGCCTTATCTACAATGAGCAGTTCTTC.

This clonotype was detected many times. This sequence joins TRBV27 and TRBJ2-3, with 7 positions matching TRBD2. CDR3 size: 15 residues. In germline, CDR1 is MNHEY, CDR2 SMNVEV (reference sequence). The V segment lost 5 bases and the J segment 4 bases; nucleotides outside the gene matches: 9. In DNA, the CDR3 is TGTGCCAGCAGTCCGACTCAAACTAGCGCAGATACGCAGTATTTT. It translates to CASSPTQTSADTQYF.

The chain employs TRBV6-9 and TRBJ1-5; D possibly corresponds to TRBD1 (5 bases). The V end was cut by 5 bases, the J end by 11 bases, with 13 bases between. In germline, CDR1 is MNHGY, CDR2 SVAAGI. This CDR3 comprises 12 residues. The DNA for the CDR3 is TGTGCCAGCAGTAAAAGGGGTAGAGCCCAGCATTTT. Translation: CASSKRGRAQHF.

This clonotype was counted a single time. J is TRBJ2-3 and V is TRBV29-1; D possibly uses TRBD1 or TRBD2 (5 bases each). V was clipped by 3 bases and J by 6 bases, with 13 bases between them. The CDR3 is made up of 13 amino acids. Germline V gene sequence: CDR1 SQVTM, CDR2 ANQGSEA. DNA of the CDR3: TGCAGCGTTGAGTACTCTGGGGACGATACGCAGTATTTT. This codes for CSVEYSGDDTQYF.

The chain couples TRBV6-2 or TRBV6-3 to TRBJ2-5; no clear D. The germline V gene encodes CDR1 MNHEY and CDR2 SVGEGT. The CDR3 runs to 15 residues. The germline V and J ends were trimmed by 4 bases and 8 bases, with 20 bases remaining between them. The CDR3 sequence: CASSSDSHYKRTQYF. The CDR3 nucleotides read TGTGCCAGCAGTTCCGACTCTCACTATAAGAGAACCCAGTACTTC.

This clonotype was picked up a small number of times. This sequence joins TRBV7-8 and TRBJ2-1, with 7 bases matching TRBD1. Germline CDR1 and CDR2: SGHVS and FQNEAQ. CDR3 size: 17 residues. V was pared by 1 base and J by 0 bases, with 6 bases of the junction left unmatched. DNA for the CDR3: TGTGCCAGCAGCTTAGAGACAGGGAAGAGCTCCTACAATGAGCAGTTCTTC. Amino acid sequence: CASSLETGKSSYNEQFF.

This clonotype was found a few times. This sequence joins TRBV7-2 and TRBJ2-2; D may be TRBD1 (6 bases). V was clipped by 5 bases and J by 6 bases, with 19 bases between them. This CDR3 spans 16 amino acids. CDR1 is SGHTA and CDR2 is FQGNSA in the germline V gene. The CDR3 loop reads CASSPEGEMWAGELFF. CDR3 coding DNA: TGTGCCAGCAGCCCCGAGGGGGAGATGTGGGCCGGGGAGCTGTTTTTT.

V and J are TRBV27 and TRBJ2-1, with D maybe TRBD2 (6 bases). This CDR3 has 16 residues. The ends were cut back, 4 bases at V and 4 bases at J, with 17 bases in the middle. The germline V gene encodes CDR1 MNHEY and CDR2 SMNVEV (reference sequence). The CDR3 DNA reads TGTGCCAGCAGTTGGGGACCTGTGGGGGGTTACAATGAGCAGTTCTTC. This codes for CASSWGPVGGYNEQFF.

This clonotype showed up just a few times. This chain links TRBV20-1 with TRBJ2-2, with 9 bases fitting TRBD2. This CDR3 is 16 amino acids long. Trimming at V came to 6 bases and at J to 6 bases, leaving 14 bases not matched to a gene. Germline CDR1 is DFQATT and CDR2 is SNEGSKA (reference sequence). CDR3 in amino acids: CSASRGLAGGAGELFF. The CDR3 DNA follows: TGCAGTGCCAGCCGGGGACTAGCTGGGGGCGCCGGGGAGCTGTTTTTT.

The chain recombines TRBV6-1 with TRBJ2-7, with D possibly being TRBD2 (5 bases). CDR3 length: 15 residues. Germline assignment: CDR1 MNHNS and CDR2 SASEGT. Trimming stripped 10 bases from V and 2 bases from J, with 21 bases between. CDR3 coding DNA: TGTGCCACCGAGCGGTCAAGGCCCCGTCCCTACGAGCAGTACTTC. Translating gives CATERSRPRPYEQYF.

This chain connects TRBV7-9 to TRBJ1-1; no definite D call. Germline loops: CDR1 SEHNR, CDR2 FQNEAQ (reference sequence). V lost 6 bases, J lost 1 base, and 9 bases lay in between. CDR3 length: 13 amino acids. The CDR3 sequence: CASSRARNTEAFF. The CDR3 DNA reads TGTGCCAGCAGTCGGGCGAGGAACACTGAAGCTTTCTTT.

This chain's CDR3 is CASRQIRKGAYTDTQYF. CDR3 nucleotide sequence: TGTGCCAGCAGGCAAATTCGGAAGGGGGCTTACACAGATACGCAGTATTTT. The chain uses TRBV7-3 and TRBJ2-3; 7 nucleotides align to TRBD1. Germline assignment: CDR1 SGHTA and CDR2 FQGTGA. The CDR3 is 17 residues long. V shed 6 bases, J shed 2 bases, and the junction held 14 bases outside the gene matches.